This T cell receptor (beta chain) was captured by sequencing in a study of regulatory T cells in long-lasting Graves disease. Whole-study results and caveats: More public clonotypes were shared by persistent patients (fewer than 3,000) than by new patients (approximately 1,000). The study found TRBV28, TRBJ1-2 and TRBJ2-5 favored in persistent disease.

In its sample, this clonotype was seen many times. Its antigen is currently unknown. The CDR3 has 14 residues. Trimming took 6 bases from V and 4 from J, leaving 16 bases between them. CDR1 MNHNS and CDR2 SASEGT come from the germline V gene. Indicated time point: persistent/refractory GD, antithyroid drugs over 5 years with positive TRAb. RNA extracted from PBMCs served as the sequencing template. Both iRepertoire HTBI primers and Arm-PCR of CDR3 regions were used to build the TCR beta libraries. TCRdb passed the multiplex PCR reads through MiXCR, listing each CDR3 protein once. The sample contains 300,000 to 350,000 distinct CDR3 sequences, roughly a fifth of which appear only once.

This TCR came from a female donor with Graves disease. This chain links TRBV6-1 with TRBJ2-7; maybe TRBD1 (5 bases). The starting material was peripheral blood mononuclear cells (PBMCs), obtained when the disease was refractory, from a patient treated with antithyroid drugs. This chain's CDR3 is CASSYRLRQYEQYF. The CDR3 coding sequence is TGTGCCAGCAGCTACAGGCTAAGACAATACGAGCAGTACTTC.